These 18 T cell receptor beta chains share one sample of origin, sequenced in a study of blood T cell repertoires in COVID-19. Sequenced by immunoSEQ multiplex PCR; TCRdb stores in-frame clones only, minus some. The repertoire holds 540,000 or so clones, roughly 91% seen once, with roughly 8% in the top ten. Sequenced sample: peripheral blood. All receptors derive from a woman between 45 and 60 years old with COVID-19, enrolled during active disease.

This clone was observed a few times. The chain recombines TRBV4-2 with TRBJ1-3; a weak D match, TRBD1 (5 bases). The CDR3 covers 12 residues. The germline CDR1 and CDR2 sequences are LGHNA and YNFKEQ. The V and J ends lost 4 bases and 9 bases respectively, with 10 bases between them. The CDR3 loop reads CASSPTQGTIYF. Written as DNA, the CDR3 is TGTGCCAGCAGCCCTACCCAGGGCACCATATATTTT.

To note about this clone: Other DNA sequences in the sample encode the same CDR3. The chain uses TRBV18 and TRBJ1-6; D is unclear. Trimming took off 3 bases at V and 6 bases at J, with 9 bases between the two ends. The germline gives CDR1 KGHSH, CDR2 LQKENI. The CDR3 contains 14 residues. The CDR3 region is CASSPAGPNSPLHF. In DNA, the CDR3 is TGTGCCAGCTCACCGGCGGGCCCTAATTCACCCCTCCACTTT.

The J gene is TRBJ2-3, the V gene TRBV7-6; 13 nucleotides match TRBD2. CDR1 is SGHVS, CDR2 FNYEAQ, per germline. The CDR3 is made up of 15 amino acids. J lost 4 bases, V lost 5 bases, and 3 bases had no gene match. CDR3 nucleotides: TGTGCCAGCAGCGCTACTAGCGGGGGGGCAGATACGCAGTATTTT. Amino acid sequence: CASSATSGGADTQYF.

This clone has a single count. The V call is TRBV6-6, the J call TRBJ1-1; 7 nucleotides align to TRBD1. Unmatched junction bases numbered 7, after V lost 2 bases and J lost 4 bases. The V gene's germline CDR1 is MNHNY and CDR2 SVGAGI (reference sequence). This CDR3 is 15 amino acids long. CDR3 region: CASSYPTGASTEAFF. In nucleotides, the CDR3 is TGTGCCAGCAGTTACCCAACAGGGGCAAGCACTGAAGCTTTCTTT.

This clone is a singleton in its sample. The rearrangement links TRBV5-1 to TRBJ1-1; 7 bases align to TRBD1. The CDR3 is 14 residues long. V was clipped by 4 bases and J by 0 bases; unmatched bases: 3. CDR1 is SGHRS and CDR2 is YFSETQ in the germline V gene. The CDR3 spells CASSRDSLNTEAFF. CDR3 sequence (DNA): TGCGCCAGCAGCCGGGACAGCCTGAACACTGAAGCTTTCTTT.

The V call is TRBV7-2, the J call TRBJ1-1; TRBD1 is a possible D gene (6 bases). CDR1 and CDR2 (germline): SGHTA, FQGNSA. The CDR3 totals 14 residues. V lost 6 bases and J lost 2, with 13 bases in between. CDR3 sequence: CASSFLQGNTEAFF. As DNA, the CDR3 is TGTGCCAGCAGTTTTTTACAGGGAAACACTGAAGCTTTCTTT.

The genes are TRBV6-5 and TRBJ2-7, with 9 bases identical to TRBD1. Germline V gene lookup returns CDR1 MNHEY and CDR2 SVGAGI. Trimming removed 0 bases from V and 8 bases from J; junction bases left unmatched: 8. CDR3 length: 15 amino acids. This CDR3 reads CASSYSNRQGEKQYF. The CDR3 DNA reads as TGTGCCAGCAGTTACTCGAATCGACAGGGGGAAAAGCAGTACTTC.

The chain uses TRBV7-9 and TRBJ2-7; TRBD1 is a possible D gene (5 bases). Per the germline V gene, CDR1 is SEHNR and CDR2 is FQNEAQ (reference sequence). The length of the CDR3 is 14 residues. V lost 5 bases, J lost 5 bases, and 16 bases lay in between. CDR3 protein: CASSPYRSSNEQYF. The CDR3 DNA is TGTGCCAGCAGCCCGTACAGGTCATCAAACGAGCAGTACTTC.

This chain uses TRBV6-5 with TRBJ2-2; possible D gene TRBD1, 5 bases. CDR3 length: 14 residues. Trimming removed 2 bases from V and 9 bases from J, with 13 bases in between. In germline, CDR1 is MNHEY, CDR2 SVGAGI. The CDR3 loop is CASSYVGDIRELFF. As DNA, the CDR3 is TGTGCCAGCAGTTACGTAGGGGATATTAGGGAGCTGTTTTTT.

V usage is TRBV6-5 and J usage is TRBJ1-1, with a possible D match to TRBD1 (6 bases). V lost 5 bases, J lost 4 bases, and 17 bases lay in between. CDR3 length: 15 amino acids. Per germline, CDR1 MNHEY and CDR2 SVGAGI. CDR3 sequence (DNA): TGTGCCAGCAGTCACGACGGGGGGCCGGGCACTGAAGCTTTCTTT. Residues: CASSHDGGPGTEAFF.

This clone showed up just a few times. The rearrangement links TRBV19 to TRBJ2-7, with TRBD1 identical over 9 bases. Germline CDR1 LNHDA, CDR2 SQIVND (reference sequence). The V segment lost 3 bases and the J segment 4 bases; nucleotides outside the gene matches: 7. The CDR3 loop spans 15 amino acids. The CDR3, as DNA: TGTGCCAGTAGTATGGCGGGACAGGGATTTTACGAGCAGTACTTC. Its protein is CASSMAGQGFYEQYF. The full variable domain, rest sourced from reference TRBV19 and TRBJ2-7, is DGGITQSPKYLFRKEGQNVTLSCEQNLNHDAMYWYRQDPGQGLRLIYYSQIVNDFQKGDIAEGYSVSREKKESFPLTVTSAQKNPTAFYLCASSMAGQGFYEQYFGPGTRLTVT.

As regards this clone: Within the sample, other DNA sequences also encode this same CDR3. The rearrangement joins TRBV30 to TRBJ1-5, with TRBD1 as a possible D gene (6 bases). V lost 3 bases, J lost 4 bases, and 10 bases lay in between. The CDR3 runs to 13 residues. Germline loops: CDR1 GTSNPN, CDR2 SVGIG (reference sequence). CDR3 loop: CAWSSTGNQPQHF. The CDR3 coding sequence is TGTGCCTGGAGCTCTACAGGGAATCAGCCCCAGCATTTT.

The rearrangement joins TRBV5-1 to TRBJ2-1; weak D call: TRBD2 (6 bases). This CDR3 comprises 13 residues. V was cut by 4 bases and J by 7 bases, with 12 bases left in between. Germline lookup yields CDR1 SGHRS and CDR2 YFSETQ. The CDR3 nucleotides read TGCGCCAGCAGCCCGGGACTCCAAAATGAGCAGTTCTTC. This encodes CASSPGLQNEQFF.

The J gene is TRBJ2-7, the V gene TRBV29-1; D ambiguous. The V gene's germline CDR1 is SQVTM and CDR2 ANQGSEA. This CDR3 spans 14 amino acids. Between the trimmed V and J ends, which lost 4 bases and 4 bases, there was a span of 17 bases. CDR3 protein: CSVALVTDLYEQYF. CDR3 coding DNA: TGCAGCGTTGCCCTGGTTACTGATTTATACGAGCAGTACTTC.

The chain carries TRBV6-1 and TRBJ1-2; D ambiguous. Germline CDR1 reads MNHNS; CDR2 reads SASEGT. Trimming cost V 2 bases and J 4 bases, with 8 bases left between them. The CDR3 totals 13 residues. The CDR3 DNA reads as TGTGCCAGCAGTGAATCGGCGGTCTATGGCTACACCTTC. Protein product: CASSESAVYGYTF.

The chain links TRBV6-5 to TRBJ1-2; D perhaps matches TRBD1 (6 bases). This CDR3 contains 15 residues. Germline V CDR1 and CDR2: MNHEY, SVGAGI. V was clipped by 4 bases and J by 4 bases, with 16 bases between them. The CDR3 bases are TGTGCCAGCAGTTTACGACAGGATGCGAGCTATGGCTACACCTTC. It codes for CASSLRQDASYGYTF.

The rearrangement links TRBV6-5 to TRBJ1-2; tentative D call: TRBD1 (6 bases). Germline CDR1 MNHEY, CDR2 SVGAGI. Deletions cut 5 bases from V and 4 bases from J, with 8 bases between. This CDR3 has 12 residues. CDR3 region: CASSPGAYGYTF. DNA of the CDR3: TGTGCCAGCAGTCCAGGGGCCTATGGCTACACCTTC.

This clone was seen only a few times. This chain uses TRBV27 with TRBJ2-3; 7 nucleotides align to TRBD2. This CDR3 region has 12 residues. Germline CDR1 MNHEY, CDR2 SMNVEV (reference sequence). Trimming cost V 3 bases and J 13 bases; bases outside gene matches: 7. CDR3 amino acids: CASSLGNAGEYF. CDR3 nucleotide sequence: TGTGCCAGCAGTTTGGGGAACGCGGGGGAGTATTTT.